This is a list of T cell receptor beta chains from one sample in a study of human T cells and chemical hapten exposure. TCRdb passed the RACE reads through MiXCR, listing each CDR3 protein once. This table has more than 80,000 distinct CDR3 sequences, 10% to 14% appearing once. The sample in question was whole blood, obtained in connection with sensitization to the hapten diphenylcyclopropenone (DPC). The receptors stem from a woman between 50 and 59 years old with alopecia areata. Some clones in this sample may be carry-over from other donors' samples. Each CDR3 is given with its conserved first and last residue. D genes are given only for firm matches. Size is omitted from some rows. Given values are once, few, many or a class for expanded clones.

j_gene,v_gene,abundance,d_gene,CDR3nt,CDR3aa
TRBJ2-6,TRBV7-3,many,-,TGTGCCAGCAGCTTAACAGGGACAGGGGCCAACGTCCTGACTTTC,CASSLTGTGANVLTF
TRBJ1-4,TRBV5-6,few,TRBD1,TGTGCCAGCAGCTTGGACAGGGGCGAAAATGAAAAACTGTTTTTT,CASSLDRGENEKLFF
TRBJ2-7,TRBV27,few,-,TGTGCCAGCAGTCTGCGGGACGACTACGAGCAGTACTTC,CASSLRDDYEQYF
TRBJ2-2,TRBV24-1,-,TRBD2,TGTGCCACCAGCAGCGGGAGAATCTTTACCGGGGAGCTGTTTTTT,CATSSGRIFTGELFF
TRBJ1-1,TRBV29-1,-,-,TGCAGCGTTGATCCTGGGGCGAACACTGAAGCTTTCTTT,CSVDPGANTEAFF
TRBJ1-1,TRBV27,-,-,TGTGCCAGCAGTTTTTTAGGGGACACTGAAGCTTTCTTT,CASSFLGDTEAFF
TRBJ2-3,TRBV7-6,many,TRBD1,TGTGCCAGCAGCTTAGCACAGGGGGGAGCAGATACGCAGTATTTT,CASSLAQGGADTQYF
TRBJ1-1,TRBV7-9,many,-,TGTGCCAGCAGCTTAGCAGGGAACACTGAAGCTTTCTTT,CASSLAGNTEAFF
TRBJ2-7,TRBV11-2,many,-,TGTGCCAGCAGCTTAGGGCAGGGGCCCTCCTACGAGCAGTACTTC,CASSLGQGPSYEQYF
TRBJ2-2,TRBV20-1,few,TRBD2,TGCAGTGCTTCCGTGGGACTAGCGGGGACCGGGGAGCTGTTTTTT,CSASVGLAGTGELFF
TRBJ1-2,TRBV9,many,TRBD1,TGTGCCAGCAGCGCGAGGACAGGGGGCGGCTATGGCTACACCTTC,CASSARTGGGYGYTF
TRBJ2-4,TRBV3-1,many,TRBD1,TGTGCCAGCAGCCAGACCGGGACAGGGTGGAACATTCAGTACTTC,CASSQTGTGWNIQYF
TRBJ2-1,TRBV7-6,many,-,TGTGCCAGCAGCTTAGCAGGAGGGGGCCTAGCGGCCTCCTACAATGAGCAGTTCTTC,CASSLAGGGLAASYNEQFF
TRBJ2-1,TRBV7-3,many,TRBD1,TGTGCCAGCAGCTTAGCCGGACAGGGGGGGAATGAGCAGTTCTTC,CASSLAGQGGNEQFF
TRBJ2-1,TRBV12-3/TRBV12-4,-,TRBD2,TGTGCCAGCAGTCCCTCGAAGCGGGGCCCCTACAATGAGCAGTTCTTC,CASSPSKRGPYNEQFF
TRBJ2-1,TRBV20-1,many,TRBD2,TGCAGTGCTCTCCCGGGGTTAGCGGGAGGGTCTAGTGAGCAGTTCTTC,CSALPGLAGGSSEQFF
TRBJ2-3,TRBV6-2/TRBV6-3,many,-,TGTGCCAGCAGTTACTCGGGAGCGGCAGATACGCAGTATTTT,CASSYSGAADTQYF
TRBJ2-3,TRBV20-1,few,-,TGCAGTGCTAGGCGCGGGGGCGACACAGATACGCAGTATTTT,CSARRGGDTDTQYF
TRBJ1-2,TRBV12-3/TRBV12-4,-,-,TGTGCCAGCAGTTTGGGTCATAACTATGGCTACACCTTC,CASSLGHNYGYTF
TRBJ2-1,TRBV6-5,-,-,TGTGCCAGCAGTTTGCGGGTGACCTACAATGAGCAGTTCTTC,CASSLRVTYNEQFF
TRBJ2-2,TRBV3-1,few,-,TGTGCCAGCAGCGAGAATGCCTTCAAGGGGGAGCTGTTTTTT,CASSENAFKGELFF
TRBJ2-5,TRBV5-1,many,-,TGCGCCAGCAGCTTGATGGAGGGAGGAGAGACCCAGTACTTC,CASSLMEGGETQYF
TRBJ2-3,TRBV7-2,many,-,TGTGCCAGCAGCTTAGAGATCCCCACAGATACGCAGTATTTT,CASSLEIPTDTQYF
TRBJ2-2,TRBV6-2/TRBV6-3,few,TRBD2,TGTGCCAGCAGCTCGGCGGCTAGCGGCGACGGGGAGCTGTTTTTT,CASSSAASGDGELFF
TRBJ2-7,TRBV20-1,many,TRBD2,TGCAGTGCTAGAGACTCTAGCGGGAGTTACGAGCAGTACTTC,CSARDSSGSYEQYF
TRBJ2-7,TRBV18,many,TRBD2,TGTGCCAGCTCACCACGAGCGGGAGCCTACGAGCAGTACTTC,CASSPRAGAYEQYF
TRBJ2-1,TRBV6-2/TRBV6-3,many,-,TGTGCCAGCAGTTACCGGAGGGGAGGACACAATGAGCAGTTCTTC,CASSYRRGGHNEQFF
TRBJ1-1,TRBV7-2,-,-,TGTGCCAGCAGCTTTCTGACAGGGAACACTGAAGCTTTCTTT,CASSFLTGNTEAFF
TRBJ2-2,TRBV27,-,-,TGTGCCAGCAGCCCAGGGCGGGACACCGGGGAGCTGTTTTTT,CASSPGRDTGELFF
TRBJ2-7,TRBV12-3/TRBV12-4,few,-,TGTGCCAGCAGTTCGACAGGAGCCTACGAGCAGTACTTC,CASSSTGAYEQYF
TRBJ2-5,TRBV18,many,-,TGTGCCAGCTCACCAAAAGAGACCCAGTACTTC,CASSPKETQYF
TRBJ2-1,TRBV30,many,TRBD2,TGTGCCTGGAGTGACTCGACTAGCAGGGCCGGTGAGCAGTTCTTC,CAWSDSTSRAGEQFF
TRBJ2-2,TRBV29-1,many,-,TGCAGCGTTGATATCGGTGGAGGGGGCTTCGGGGAGCTGTTTTTT,CSVDIGGGGFGELFF
TRBJ2-6,TRBV27,-,TRBD1,TGTGCCAGCAGGGACAGGGGGCAAAACGCTGGGGCCAACGTCCTGACTTTC,CASRDRGQNAGANVLTF
TRBJ2-2,TRBV29-1,many,TRBD2,TGCAGCGGGACTAGCGGGAGGTCCGGGGAGCTGTTTTTT,CSGTSGRSGELFF
TRBJ2-2,TRBV3-1,many,-,TGTGCCAGCAGCCAAATTAAGAACACCGGGGAGCTGTTTTTT,CASSQIKNTGELFF
TRBJ2-1,TRBV7-2,-,-,TGTGCCAGCAGCTTAGATTCGCATGAGCAGTTCTTC,CASSLDSHEQFF
TRBJ2-3,TRBV7-8,-,-,TGTGCCAGCAGCACTAACAGGGAAGATACGCAGTATTTT,CASSTNREDTQYF
TRBJ1-2,TRBV30,-,-,TGTGCCTGGAGTGTCTCGAGCTATGGCTACACCTTC,CAWSVSSYGYTF
TRBJ1-5,TRBV6-5,many,TRBD1,TGTGCCAGCAGTTACTCTACAGGGGGCGATCAGCCCCAGCATTTT,CASSYSTGGDQPQHF
TRBJ2-1,TRBV6-6,many,-,TGTGCCAGCTGCCCGCTGGGACTGTACAATGAGCAGTTCTTC,CASCPLGLYNEQFF
TRBJ2-1,TRBV7-8,-,-,TGTGCCACCACGCCCGAAGCTTTTCGCGGTCCGTCCCACAATGAGCAGTTCTTC,CATTPEAFRGPSHNEQFF
TRBJ2-5,TRBV2,few,TRBD1,TGTGCCAGTGACAGGGCCCTTATCCAAGAGACCCAGTACTTC,CASDRALIQETQYF
TRBJ2-1,TRBV29-1,many,-,TGCAGCGCCCGTTCTCAGCGCAATGAGCAGTTCTTC,CSARSQRNEQFF
TRBJ1-1,TRBV20-1,many,-,TGCAGTGCTAGCTTCACTGAAGCTTTCTTT,CSASFTEAFF
TRBJ2-7,TRBV30,few,-,TGTGCCTGGAGGACAGGATTGGGATCCTACGAGCAGTACTTC,CAWRTGLGSYEQYF
TRBJ2-5,TRBV6-2/TRBV6-3,few,-,TGTGCCAGCAGTTACTCTACAGGCCGACCAGAGACCCAGTACTTC,CASSYSTGRPETQYF
TRBJ2-7,TRBV5-1,many,-,TGCGCCAGCAGCCGGGGGGGCGACAGGGGCTACGAGCAGTACTTC,CASSRGGDRGYEQYF
TRBJ1-2,TRBV28,many,-,TGTGCCATCCTCCCCCCCGTTGGTGGCTACACCTTC,CAILPPVGGYTF